The clone carrying this TCR beta chain was counted once. Its antigen is unidentified. The CDR3 has 15 amino acids. The J segment lost 4 bases and the V segment lost 1 base, leaving 4 bases of the junction unmatched. The germline CDR1 and CDR2 sequences are LGHDT and YNNKEL (reference sequence). TCRalpha and TCRbeta libraries used 5'RACE with constant-segment primers and UMIs. Each CDR3 protein is one row after TCRdb ran MiXCR on the 5' RACE reads. The table lists hundreds of thousands of distinct CDR3 sequences, 25% to 30% of them singletons, with about 14% in the top ten. The data stem from a study of T-cell memory formation after mild COVID-19. The study's findings and limits: Still unconfirmed is whether the second-wave clones peaking on day 37 recognized SARS-CoV-2. While clones contracting from day 15 to 85 were balanced between CD4 and CD8, later expanders leaned CD4+. Cross-reactive memory appears to have joined, as suggested by some responding clones showing up in pre-infection memory.

This TCR came from an adult woman who had mild COVID-19 (a few samples of this study predate the infection). Cell type and time point are not known. This chain uses TRBV3-1 with TRBJ1-5, with 7 bases lining up with TRBD1. Material: PBMCs or a T cell subset sorted from them (not recorded which). CDR3: CASSQGQGGNQPQHF. The CDR3 nucleotides read TGTGCCAGCAGCCAAGGACAGGGAGGGAATCAGCCCCAGCATTTT.